These T cell receptor beta chains were read from a single sample in a study of T cells in localized non-small cell lung cancer. The method was immunoSEQ multiplex PCR; TCRdb's version includes in-frame clones alone and lacks a portion of them. The sample shows about 34,000 clones, more than 70% of them seen only once. The material sequenced was peripheral blood, taken before any cancer treatment. Receptors originate from a woman aged 40 to 75 with stage I lung adenocarcinoma. CDR3s include the opening cysteine and the closing phenylalanine or tryptophan. D genes are given only for firm matches. Some rows have no size entry. The others give once, few or many, or a class for an expanded clone.

D gene: -
clone size: -
V gene: TRBV6-5
J gene: TRBJ2-5
CDR3 protein: CASSYRGTTQETQYF
CDR3 DNA: TGTGCCAGCAGTTACCGAGGGACAACCCAAGAGACCCAGTACTTC

D gene: -
clone size: -
V gene: TRBV19
J gene: TRBJ1-1
CDR3 protein: CASREGFPSNTEAFF
CDR3 DNA: TGTGCCAGTAGAGAGGGATTCCCCTCTAACACTGAAGCTTTCTTT

D gene: -
clone size: -
V gene: TRBV18
J gene: TRBJ1-5
CDR3 protein: CASSPPGGRAQPQHF
CDR3 DNA: TGTGCCAGCTCCCCCCCGGGGGGCAGGGCTCAGCCCCAGCATTTT

D gene: -
clone size: -
V gene: TRBV6-5
J gene: TRBJ2-5
CDR3 protein: CASSYSGGSGETQYF
CDR3 DNA: TGTGCCAGCAGTTACTCAGGAGGGTCGGGGGAGACCCAGTACTTC

D gene: -
clone size: once
V gene: TRBV6-5
J gene: TRBJ1-2
CDR3 protein: CASSYSMTVTNYGYTF
CDR3 DNA: TGTGCCAGCAGTTACTCGATGACAGTAACTAACTATGGCTACACCTTC

D gene: -
clone size: -
V gene: TRBV16
J gene: TRBJ1-1
CDR3 protein: CASSQSRGTEAFF
CDR3 DNA: TGTGCCAGCAGCCAATCCCGGGGCACTGAAGCTTTCTTT

D gene: -
clone size: -
V gene: TRBV7-8
J gene: TRBJ2-7
CDR3 protein: CASAVGGRVEQYF
CDR3 DNA: TGTGCCAGCGCGGTAGGGGGGAGGGTCGAGCAGTACTTC

D gene: -
clone size: -
V gene: TRBV4-1
J gene: TRBJ2-4
CDR3 protein: CASSQLTGVAKNIQYF
CDR3 DNA: TGCGCCAGCAGCCAGTTGACCGGGGTGGCCAAAAACATTCAGTACTTC

D gene: TRBD1
clone size: -
V gene: TRBV11-2
J gene: TRBJ2-2
CDR3 protein: CASSPRTGGVTGELFF
CDR3 DNA: TGTGCCAGCAGCCCTCGGACAGGGGGAGTCACCGGGGAGCTGTTTTTT

D gene: -
clone size: -
V gene: TRBV28
J gene: TRBJ1-5
CDR3 protein: CASSLWSNQPQHF
CDR3 DNA: TGTGCCAGCAGTTTATGGTCTAATCAGCCCCAGCATTTT